This T cell receptor (beta chain) was retrieved from a study of OX40 agonist ivuxolimab in advanced cancers. Of note for this clone: Its antigen is undetermined. The same CDR3 also results from other DNA sequences found in this sample.

Study conclusions and caveats: CD4+ and CD8+ blood T cells expanded clonally by week 6 at 0.1 to 3.0 mg/kg.

At cycle 4 day 1, cycle 7 day 1, and baseline, blood was sampled. Germline V gene lookup returns CDR1 MNHEY and CDR2 SVGAGI. CDR3 length: 14 amino acids. Trimming shortened V by 0 bases and J by 2 bases, and 7 bases separated the two germline ends. Assay used: immunoSEQ multiplex PCR; TCRdb lists only in-frame clones, some missing. This table has around 80,000 clones, 65% to 90% appearing once. This TCR came from an adult with an advanced solid tumor such as melanoma, head and neck, liver or kidney cancer. The chain uses TRBV6-5 and TRBJ2-5; D possibly corresponds to TRBD1 (5 bases). The sequencing here drew on CD4+ or CD8+ T cells sorted from blood, taken in a trial of the OX40 agonist ivuxolimab. DNA for the CDR3: TGTGCCAGCAGTTACTCTGGGGCTCAAGAGACCCAGTACTTC. Encoded protein: CASSYSGAQETQYF.